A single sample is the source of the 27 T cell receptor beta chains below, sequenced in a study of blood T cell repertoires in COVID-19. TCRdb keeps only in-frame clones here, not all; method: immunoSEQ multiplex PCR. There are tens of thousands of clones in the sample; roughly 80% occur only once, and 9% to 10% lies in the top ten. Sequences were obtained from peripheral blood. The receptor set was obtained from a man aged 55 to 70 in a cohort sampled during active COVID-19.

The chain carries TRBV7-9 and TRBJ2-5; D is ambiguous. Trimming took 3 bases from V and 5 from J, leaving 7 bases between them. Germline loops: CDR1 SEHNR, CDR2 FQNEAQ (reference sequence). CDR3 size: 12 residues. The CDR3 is CASSLPGETQYF. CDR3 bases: TGTGCCAGCAGCTTGCCCGGGGAGACCCAGTACTTC.

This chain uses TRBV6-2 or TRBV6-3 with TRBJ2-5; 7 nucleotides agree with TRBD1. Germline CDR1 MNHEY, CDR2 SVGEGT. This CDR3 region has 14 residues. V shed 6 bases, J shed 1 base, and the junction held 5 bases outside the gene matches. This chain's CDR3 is CASSMGTAQETQYF. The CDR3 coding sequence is TGTGCCAGCAGCATGGGGACAGCCCAAGAGACCCAGTACTTC.

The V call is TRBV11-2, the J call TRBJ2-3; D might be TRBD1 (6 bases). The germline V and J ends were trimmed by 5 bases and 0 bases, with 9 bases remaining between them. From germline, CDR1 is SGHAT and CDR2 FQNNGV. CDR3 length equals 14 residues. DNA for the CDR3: TGTGCCAGCAGCCGGACAGATAGCACAGATACGCAGTATTTT. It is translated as CASSRTDSTDTQYF.

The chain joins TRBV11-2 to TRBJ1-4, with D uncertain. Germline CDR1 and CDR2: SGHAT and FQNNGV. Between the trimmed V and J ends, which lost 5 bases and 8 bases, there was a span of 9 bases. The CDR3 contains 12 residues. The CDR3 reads CASSPRGEKLFF. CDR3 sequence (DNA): TGTGCCAGCAGCCCCCGAGGGGAAAAACTGTTTTTT.

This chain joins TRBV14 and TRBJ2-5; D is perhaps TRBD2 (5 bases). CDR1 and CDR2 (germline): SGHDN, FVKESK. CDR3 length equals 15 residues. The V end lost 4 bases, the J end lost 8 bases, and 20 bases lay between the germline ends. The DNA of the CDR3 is TGTGCCAGCAGCCCCATAGGAATTGGGGAGAGTACCCAGTACTTC. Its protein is CASSPIGIGESTQYF.

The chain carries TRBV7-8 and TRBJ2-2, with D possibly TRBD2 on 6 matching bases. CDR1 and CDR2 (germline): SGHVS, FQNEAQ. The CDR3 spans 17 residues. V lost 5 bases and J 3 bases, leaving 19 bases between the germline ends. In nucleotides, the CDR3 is TGTGCCAGCAGCCGTGGAGGGACGGCTACTTACACCGGGGAGCTGTTTTTT. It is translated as CASSRGGTATYTGELFF.

CDR3 sequence reads: CAITTGPSSGANVLTF. As DNA, the CDR3 is TGTGCCATAACGACAGGGCCGAGCTCTGGGGCCAACGTCCTGACTTTC. The chain is built from TRBV30 and TRBJ2-6; TRBD1 agrees at 7 bases. Unmatched junction bases numbered 10, after V lost 8 bases and J lost 0 bases. The length of the CDR3 is 16 residues. The germline gives CDR1 GTSNPN, CDR2 SVGIG (reference sequence).

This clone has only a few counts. This CDR3 is CASSETWQGVKNEQFF. The DNA for the CDR3 is TGTGCCAGCAGTGAAACTTGGCAGGGGGTTAAGAATGAGCAGTTCTTC. The rearrangement uses TRBV6-1 and TRBJ2-1; 7 bases are a match to TRBD1. The CDR3 extends over 16 amino acids. Germline CDR1 and CDR2: MNHNS and SASEGT. V trimming: 2 bases; J trimming: 7 bases; junction bases outside the gene matches: 11.

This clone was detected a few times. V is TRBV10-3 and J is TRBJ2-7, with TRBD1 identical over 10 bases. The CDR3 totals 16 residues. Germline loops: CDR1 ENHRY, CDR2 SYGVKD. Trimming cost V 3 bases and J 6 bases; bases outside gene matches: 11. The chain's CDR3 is CAISDHGQGGAGEQYF. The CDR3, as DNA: TGTGCCATCAGTGATCACGGACAGGGGGGGGCCGGCGAGCAGTACTTC.

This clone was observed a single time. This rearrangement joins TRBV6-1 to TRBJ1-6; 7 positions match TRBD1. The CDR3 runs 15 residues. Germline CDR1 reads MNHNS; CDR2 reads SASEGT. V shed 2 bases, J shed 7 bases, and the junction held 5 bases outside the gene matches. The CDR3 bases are TGTGCCAGCAGTGAATCTCCAGGGGGGAATTCACCCCTCCACTTT. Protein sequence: CASSESPGGNSPLHF.

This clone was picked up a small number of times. Written as DNA, the CDR3 is TGTGCCAGCAGTTACTCCCAACGGGATGAGCAGTTCTTC. This translates into CASSYSQRDEQFF. This chain links TRBV6-5 with TRBJ2-1; D unresolved. Germline CDR1 and CDR2: MNHEY and SVGAGI. The CDR3 consists of 13 residues. The ends were cut back, 0 bases at V and 8 bases at J, with 8 bases in the middle.

For the CDR3, the DNA is TGTGCCAGCAGCCAGGGACAGGGCTATGGCTACACCTTC. This sequence encodes CASSQGQGYGYTF. The V gene is TRBV3-1 (or the pseudogene TRBV3-2), the J gene TRBJ1-2; 9 bases fit TRBD1. The CDR3 runs to 13 residues. V lost 3 bases, J lost 4 bases, and 0 bases stayed unmatched. Germline CDR1 is LGHDT and CDR2 is YNNKEL (reference sequence).

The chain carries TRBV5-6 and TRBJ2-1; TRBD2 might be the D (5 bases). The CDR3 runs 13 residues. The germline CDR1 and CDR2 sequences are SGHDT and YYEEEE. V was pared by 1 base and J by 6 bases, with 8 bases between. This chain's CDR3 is CASSLPAANEQFF. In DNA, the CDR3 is TGTGCCAGCAGCTTGCCAGCGGCCAATGAGCAGTTCTTC.

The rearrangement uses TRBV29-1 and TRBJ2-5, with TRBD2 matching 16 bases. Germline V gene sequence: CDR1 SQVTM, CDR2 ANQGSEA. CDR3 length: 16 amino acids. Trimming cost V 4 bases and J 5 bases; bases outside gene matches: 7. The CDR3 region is CSVGVGLAGGRETQYF. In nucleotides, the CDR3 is TGCAGCGTTGGCGTGGGACTAGCGGGGGGGCGGGAGACCCAGTACTTC.

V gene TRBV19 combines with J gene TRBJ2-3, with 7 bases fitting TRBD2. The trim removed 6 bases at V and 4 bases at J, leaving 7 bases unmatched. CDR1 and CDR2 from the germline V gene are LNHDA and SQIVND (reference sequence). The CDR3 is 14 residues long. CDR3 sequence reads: CASSLADPPDTQYF. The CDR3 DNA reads TGTGCCAGTAGCCTAGCGGATCCCCCAGATACGCAGTATTTT.

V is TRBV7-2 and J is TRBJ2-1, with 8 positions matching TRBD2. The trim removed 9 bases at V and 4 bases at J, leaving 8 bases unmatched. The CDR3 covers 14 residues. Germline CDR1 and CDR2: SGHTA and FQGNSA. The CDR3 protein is CASLSGGPYNEQFF. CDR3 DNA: TGTGCCAGTCTGAGCGGGGGCCCATACAATGAGCAGTTCTTC.

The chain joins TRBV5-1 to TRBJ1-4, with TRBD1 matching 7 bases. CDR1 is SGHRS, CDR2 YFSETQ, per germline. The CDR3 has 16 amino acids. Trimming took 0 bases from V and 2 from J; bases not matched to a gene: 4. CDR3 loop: CASSLGDRVTNEKLFF. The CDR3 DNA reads TGCGCCAGCAGCTTGGGAGACAGGGTGACTAATGAAAAACTGTTTTTT.

The CDR3 here is CASTQGQYGYTF. CDR3 coding DNA: TGTGCCAGCACCCAGGGACAGTATGGCTACACCTTC. This sequence joins TRBV6-5 and TRBJ1-2; 7 bases are shared with TRBD1. Germline assignment: CDR1 MNHEY and CDR2 SVGAGI. This CDR3 is built from 12 residues. V dropped 7 bases and J dropped 5; count of bases not matched to a gene: 4.

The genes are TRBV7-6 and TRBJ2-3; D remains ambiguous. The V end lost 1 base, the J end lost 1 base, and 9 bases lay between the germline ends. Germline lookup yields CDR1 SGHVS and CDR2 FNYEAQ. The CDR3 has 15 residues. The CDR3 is CASSLEFRGTDTQYF. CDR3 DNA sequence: TGTGCCAGCAGCTTAGAGTTTAGAGGCACAGATACGCAGTATTTT.

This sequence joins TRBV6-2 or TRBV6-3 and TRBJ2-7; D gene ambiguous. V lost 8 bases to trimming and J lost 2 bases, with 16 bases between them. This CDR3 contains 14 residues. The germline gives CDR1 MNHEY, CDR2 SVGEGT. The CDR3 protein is CASGLIQNTYEQYF. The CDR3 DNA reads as TGTGCCAGCGGCCTTATACAGAATACCTACGAGCAGTACTTC.

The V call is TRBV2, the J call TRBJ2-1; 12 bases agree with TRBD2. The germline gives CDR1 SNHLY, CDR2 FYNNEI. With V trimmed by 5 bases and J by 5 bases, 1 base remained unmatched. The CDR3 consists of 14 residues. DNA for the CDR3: TGTGCCAGCAGTTGGACTAGCGGGAACAATGAGCAGTTCTTC. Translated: CASSWTSGNNEQFF. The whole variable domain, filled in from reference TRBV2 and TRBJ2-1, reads EPEVTQTPSHQVTQMGQEVILRCVPISNHLYFYWYRQILGQKVEFLVSFYNNEISEKSEIFDDQFSVERPDGSNFTLKIRSTKLEDSAMYFCASSWTSGNNEQFFGPGTRLTVL.

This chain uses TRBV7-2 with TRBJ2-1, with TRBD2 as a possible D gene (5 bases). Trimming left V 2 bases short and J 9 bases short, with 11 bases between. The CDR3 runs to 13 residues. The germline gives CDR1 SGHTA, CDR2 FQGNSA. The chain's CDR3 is CASSLNQRSEQFF. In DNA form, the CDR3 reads TGTGCCAGCAGCTTAAATCAGCGGTCTGAGCAGTTCTTC.

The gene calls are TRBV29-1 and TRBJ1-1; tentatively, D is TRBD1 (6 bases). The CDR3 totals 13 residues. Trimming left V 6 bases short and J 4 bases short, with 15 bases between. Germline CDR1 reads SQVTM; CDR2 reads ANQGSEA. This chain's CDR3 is CSVGRQALTEAFF. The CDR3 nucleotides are TGCAGCGTAGGCCGACAGGCTCTCACTGAAGCTTTCTTT.

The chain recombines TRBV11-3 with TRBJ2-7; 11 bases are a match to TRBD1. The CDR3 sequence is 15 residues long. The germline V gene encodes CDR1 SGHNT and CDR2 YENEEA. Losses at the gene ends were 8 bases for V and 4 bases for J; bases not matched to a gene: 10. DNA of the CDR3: TGTGCCAGCGGAAGAGGACAGGGGGCTTTGTACGAGCAGTACTTC. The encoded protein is CASGRGQGALYEQYF.

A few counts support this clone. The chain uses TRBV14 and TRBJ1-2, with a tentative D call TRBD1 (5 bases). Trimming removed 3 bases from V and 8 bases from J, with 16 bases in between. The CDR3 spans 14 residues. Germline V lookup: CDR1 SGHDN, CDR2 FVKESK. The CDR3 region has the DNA TGTGCCAGCAGCCAGAACATGGGAGGGGTCGGCTACACCTTC. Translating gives CASSQNMGGVGYTF.

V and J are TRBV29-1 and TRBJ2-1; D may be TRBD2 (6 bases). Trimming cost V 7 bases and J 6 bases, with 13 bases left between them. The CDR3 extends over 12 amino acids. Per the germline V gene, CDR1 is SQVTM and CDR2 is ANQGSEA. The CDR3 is CSAEGRGNEQFF. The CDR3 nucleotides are TGCAGCGCGGAGGGGCGGGGCAATGAGCAGTTCTTC.

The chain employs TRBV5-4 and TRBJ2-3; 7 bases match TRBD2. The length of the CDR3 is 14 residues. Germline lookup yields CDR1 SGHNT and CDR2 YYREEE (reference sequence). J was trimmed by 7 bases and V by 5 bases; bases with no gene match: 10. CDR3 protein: CASSVAREGNTQYF. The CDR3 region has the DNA TGTGCCAGCAGTGTGGCCAGGGAGGGGAATACGCAGTATTTT.